This TCR beta chain was obtained from a study of T-cell reconstitution after alpha-beta-depleted transplantation in children. From germline, CDR1 is SGHRS and CDR2 YFSETQ. The CDR3 contains 17 residues. V lost 8 bases to trimming and J lost 1 base; unmatched junction nucleotides: 15. Unique molecular identifiers were incorporated when the TCRbeta library was constructed. MiXCR, applied by TCRdb to the PCR reads, yields one record per CDR3 protein. This table holds some 110,000 distinct CDR3 sequences, about a tenth found once. This clonotype was detected a few times. The sequencing here drew on PBMCs, taken before TCRalphabeta/CD19-depleted stem cell transplant. J is TRBJ1-3 and V is TRBV5-1; 7 bases map to TRBD1. This sequence originates from a boy under 10 years old with acute lymphoblastic leukemia, due to receive a stem cell transplant. The CDR3 protein is CARPRPDREASGNTIYF. Here the CDR3 DNA reads TGCGCCAGGCCCCGCCCCGACAGGGAAGCGTCTGGAAACACCATATATTTT.